This TCR beta chain was captured in a study of OX40 agonist ivuxolimab in advanced cancers. The CDR3 runs to 15 residues. The V gene's germline CDR1 is MDHEN and CDR2 SYDVKM. V lost 2 bases to trimming and J lost 3 bases; unmatched junction nucleotides: 3. Profiling relied on immunoSEQ multiplex PCR, and the TCRdb table lists in-frame clones only, not all of them. Of tens of thousands of clones listed, approximately 85% are singletons. The chain recombines TRBV28 with TRBJ2-1; 8 nucleotides line up with TRBD2. This TCR came from an adult with an advanced solid tumor such as melanoma, head and neck, liver or kidney cancer. Specimen: CD4+ or CD8+ T cells sorted from blood, collected in a trial of the OX40 agonist ivuxolimab. CDR3 amino acids: CASSLRAGGYNEQFF. CDR3 coding DNA: TGTGCCAGCAGTTTAAGGGCGGGGGGCTACAATGAGCAGTTCTTC.